The present TCR beta chain was sequenced within a study of cytomegalovirus exposure and HLA in healthy donors. Findings and limits, study-wide: Among donors in an Asian-associated ancestry cluster, a later analysis reportedly found fewer N-insertions than the approximately 700-donor mean. Presence/absence analyses assumed roughly uniform sequencing depth across donors, which may not hold. Sequencing artifact likely explains a cluster of highly shared sequence variants. Cytomegalovirus-associated TCR beta chains were listed, numbering under 200.

The PCR employed 60 Vbeta primers together with 13 Jbeta primers. Some clones are missing from TCRdb's copy, which holds only in-frame ones; the method was immunoSEQ multiplex PCR. The sample has over 50,000 clones, 60% to 80% seen once; the top ten hold less than 3%. Trimming took off 3 bases at V and 8 bases at J, with 10 bases between the two ends. Germline CDR1 reads SGHAT; CDR2 reads FQNNGV. CDR3 length equals 12 residues. Note on this clone: What it binds is unknown.

The receptor was derived from a female donor in good health and CMV-seronegative. V usage is TRBV11-2 and J usage is TRBJ1-2; a weak D match, TRBD1 (6 bases). The sequencing sample was made of PBMCs. The CDR3 region has the DNA TGTGCCAGCAGCTTGGGACAAATCGGCTACACCTTC. Translation gives CASSLGQIGYTF. The full variable domain, its missing parts supplied by reference TRBV11-2 and TRBJ1-2, is EAGVAQSPRYKIIEKRQSVAFWCNPISGHATLYWYQQILGQGPKLLIQFQNNGVVDDSQLPKDRFSAERLKGVDSTLKIQPAKLEDSAVYLCASSLGQIGYTFGSGTRLTVV.